These 28 T cell receptor beta chains were all obtained from the same sample, sequenced in a study of CD8 T cells in Susac syndrome. Reverse transcription of roughly 0.5 to 1 ug RNA was carried out with random hexamers. TCRdb used MiXCR to reprocess the immunoSEQ multiplex PCR reads, holding one entry per CDR3 protein. The data contain some 76,000 distinct CDR3 sequences, roughly nine tenths of them singletons. Input material: CD8+ T cells from PBMCs. These receptors originate from a human donor with multiple sclerosis.

The chain has TRBV16 and TRBJ2-1; TRBD2 aligns across 11 bases. This CDR3 spans 15 amino acids. Trimming removed 4 bases from V and 8 bases from J; junction bases left unmatched: 7. CDR1 is KGHSY and CDR2 is FQNENV in the germline V gene. CDR3 DNA: TGTGCCAGCAGCCCTAGCGGGAGGAATTTAGATGAGCAGTTCTTC. Its protein product is CASSPSGRNLDEQFF.

The rearrangement links TRBV7-8 to TRBJ2-3; D ambiguous. This CDR3 is built from 10 residues. Germline V CDR1 and CDR2: SGHVS, FQNEAQ. Deletions cut 8 bases from V and 6 bases from J, with 6 bases between. CDR3: CASGKDTQYF. CDR3 in DNA: TGTGCCAGCGGAAAGGATACGCAGTATTTT.

The chain is built from TRBV25-1 and TRBJ2-4; 9 bases are shared with TRBD1. The CDR3 covers 14 residues. With V trimmed by 6 bases and J by 7 bases, 7 bases remained unmatched. CDR1 MGHDK and CDR2 SYGVNS come from the germline V gene. The CDR3 spells CASSGDREYNIQYF. In DNA form, the CDR3 reads TGTGCCAGCAGCGGGGACAGGGAATACAACATTCAGTACTTC.

V usage is TRBV6-6 and J usage is TRBJ2-7, with no clear D. V lost 6 bases and J 2 bases, leaving 14 bases between the germline ends. The CDR3 runs 14 residues. Germline V lookup: CDR1 MNHNY, CDR2 SVGAGI (reference sequence). Written as DNA, the CDR3 is TGTGCCAGCAGCCCGGCGGACGGGCCCTACGAGCAGTACTTC. Translation gives CASSPADGPYEQYF.

The chain uses TRBV18 and TRBJ1-2, with no clear D. The CDR3 length is 14 residues. Germline V gene sequence: CDR1 KGHSH, CDR2 LQKENI. The germline V and J ends were trimmed by 3 bases and 4 bases, with 12 bases remaining between them. The CDR3 DNA follows: TGTGCCAGCTCACCCCCCGGGGTACTCTATGGCTACACCTTC. Protein: CASSPPGVLYGYTF.

DNA for the CDR3: TGTGCCAGCAGCCCGGGGACTAATTCCTACGAGCAGTACTTC. Its translation is CASSPGTNSYEQYF. The chain joins TRBV7-2 to TRBJ2-7; 7 bases align to TRBD2. The junction had 5 bases not matched to a gene; V was cut back by 5 bases and J by 1 base. CDR1 is SGHTA, CDR2 FQGNSA, per germline. The CDR3 loop spans 14 amino acids.

The rearrangement links TRBV9 to TRBJ2-2; 10 bases are shared with TRBD2. The germline V gene has CDR1 SGDLS and CDR2 YYNGEE. CDR3 size: 16 residues. V shed 4 bases and J 5 bases; nucleotides not matched to a gene: 8. The DNA for the CDR3 is TGTGCCAGCAGCCCTAGGGCTAGCGGGAGAACCGGGGAGCTGTTTTTT. It translates to CASSPRASGRTGELFF.

The V and J genes are TRBV30 and TRBJ2-2; 9 bases are a match to TRBD2. This CDR3 spans 13 amino acids. V gave up 4 bases and J gave up 6 bases; unmatched junction bases: 3. CDR1 and CDR2 from the germline V gene are GTSNPN and SVGIG (reference sequence). In nucleotides, the CDR3 is TGTGCCTGGACCGCGGGGGGGGCCGGGGAGCTGTTTTTT. This gives the protein CAWTAGGAGELFF.

The J gene is TRBJ2-1, the V gene TRBV6-5; D is unresolved. The germline V gene has CDR1 MNHEY and CDR2 SVGAGI. Trimming shortened V by 2 bases and J by 6 bases, and 8 bases separated the two germline ends. The CDR3 totals 13 residues. CDR3 DNA: TGTGCCAGCAGTTACGCGGCCTCCAATGAGCAGTTCTTC. Protein sequence: CASSYAASNEQFF.

The chain uses TRBV6-5 and TRBJ1-1; D remains unclear. Germline V gene data show CDR1 as MNHEY and CDR2 as SVGAGI. Trimming took 4 bases from V and 3 from J, leaving 12 bases between them. This CDR3 is 14 amino acids long. CDR3 sequence: CASSSLNLDTEAFF. Written as DNA, the CDR3 is TGTGCCAGCAGTTCGCTCAATTTGGACACTGAAGCTTTCTTT.

In DNA form, the CDR3 reads TGCGCCAGCAGCCAGGGGGATGGGAACACTGAAGCTTTCTTT. It specifies CASSQGDGNTEAFF. The chain links TRBV4-3 to TRBJ1-1, with D maybe TRBD1 (5 bases). Germline V gene lookup returns CDR1 LGHNA and CDR2 YSLEER. V gave up 3 bases and J gave up 1 base, with 9 bases separating them. The CDR3 sequence is 14 residues long.

On this clonotype: At one end, the junction sequence differs from germline, possibly due to a read error. The J gene is TRBJ1-5, the V gene TRBV13, with D possibly being TRBD1 (6 bases). The germline V gene has CDR1 PRHDT and CDR2 FYEKMQ (reference sequence). This CDR3 contains 12 residues. The CDR3 DNA is TGTGCCGGCAGCCAGGGGAATCAGCCCCAGCATTTT. The encoded protein is CAGSQGNQPQHF.

V and J are TRBV7-2 and TRBJ1-1; 10 bases map to TRBD1. Germline loops: CDR1 SGHTA, CDR2 FQGNSA. The CDR3 covers 15 residues. J was trimmed by 4 bases and V by 5 bases; bases with no gene match: 7. CDR3 coding DNA: TGTGCCAGCAGCCTGTCGGACAGGGGGATCACTGAAGCTTTCTTT. Translation gives CASSLSDRGITEAFF.

The chain recombines TRBV7-2 with TRBJ2-5, with D possibly being TRBD2 (5 bases). The CDR3 spans 15 residues. CDR1 is SGHTA, CDR2 FQGNSA, per germline. The V and J ends lost 5 bases and 2 bases respectively, with 15 bases between them. Written as DNA, the CDR3 is TGTGCCAGCAGCCCAACTAGTTACGCGCAAGAGACCCAGTACTTC. Translating it yields CASSPTSYAQETQYF.

This chain connects TRBV10-2 to TRBJ2-3, with 7 positions matching TRBD2. CDR1 and CDR2 from the germline V gene are WSHSY and SAAADI. V lost 1 base and J lost 7; bases outside the gene matches: 8. This CDR3 contains 15 residues. Here the CDR3 reads CASSEWLGEGHTQYF. CDR3 coding DNA: TGCGCCAGCAGTGAGTGGTTGGGGGAGGGACATACGCAGTATTTT.

The V and J genes are TRBV30 and TRBJ2-3, with TRBD1 as a possible D gene (5 bases). Germline V gives CDR1 GTSNPN, CDR2 SVGIG (reference sequence). The V gene lost 1 base and the J gene lost 1 base, with 12 bases spanning the gap. This CDR3 has 15 amino acids. DNA of the CDR3: TGTGCCTGGAGTGAGACAGATCTAGGCACAGATACGCAGTATTTT. Translating it yields CAWSETDLGTDTQYF. The entire variable domain, with the rest obtained from reference TRBV30 and TRBJ2-3, is as follows: SQTIHQWPATLVQPVGSPLSLECTVEGTSNPNLYWYRQAAGRGLQLLFYSVGIGQISSEVPQNLSASRPQDRQFILSSKKLLLSDSGFYLCAWSETDLGTDTQYFGPGTRLTVL.

The chain has TRBV28 and TRBJ2-1; 8 positions agree with TRBD1. The CDR3 has 19 residues. Germline CDR1 and CDR2: MDHEN and SYDVKM. Trimming removed 6 bases from V and 0 bases from J; junction bases left unmatched: 16. For the CDR3, the DNA is TGTGCCAGCAGCATCCGAGGACAGGGTTGGCGTAGCTCCTACAATGAGCAGTTCTTC. Translated: CASSIRGQGWRSSYNEQFF. The full variable domain, with the rest looked up from reference TRBV28 and TRBJ2-1, is DVKVTQSSRYLVKRTGEKVFLECVQDMDHENMFWYRQDPGLGLRLIYFSYDVKMKEKGDIPEGYSVSREKKERFSLILESASTNQTSMYLCASSIRGQGWRSSYNEQFFGPGTRLTVL.

This chain joins TRBV6-2 or TRBV6-3 and TRBJ2-1, with 9 bases that match TRBD1. Trimming at V came to 4 bases and at J to 6 bases, leaving 1 base not matched to a gene. The CDR3 extends over 13 amino acids. Germline values: CDR1 MNHEY, CDR2 SVGEGT. The DNA for the CDR3 is TGTGCCAGCAGTTCGACAGGGGGCAATGAGCAGTTCTTC. Translated: CASSSTGGNEQFF.

V gene TRBV18 combines with J gene TRBJ1-1, with a possible D match to TRBD1 (5 bases). This CDR3 spans 15 amino acids. Trimming took off 0 bases at V and 7 bases at J, with 15 bases between the two ends. Germline CDR1 and CDR2: KGHSH and LQKENI. The CDR3, as DNA: TGTGCCAGCTCACCACCTTTTCCGGGGCCCGGTGAAGCTTTCTTT. This sequence encodes CASSPPFPGPGEAFF. Using reference TRBV18 and TRBJ1-1 for the parts outside the CDR3, the full variable domain is NAGVMQNPRHLVRRRGQEARLRCSPMKGHSHVYWYRQLPEEGLKFMVYLQKENIIDESGMPKERFSAEFPKEGPSILRIQQVVRGDSAAYFCASSPPFPGPGEAFFGQGTRLTVV.

The genes are TRBV6-5 and TRBJ2-6; no definite D call. This CDR3 region has 13 residues. From germline, CDR1 is MNHEY and CDR2 SVGAGI. The germline V and J ends were trimmed by 11 bases and 0 bases, with 8 bases remaining between them. The CDR3 spells CAATDSGANVLTF. DNA for the CDR3: TGTGCCGCTACCGACTCTGGGGCCAACGTCCTGACTTTC.

This chain joins TRBV5-4 and TRBJ2-5; D ambiguous. In germline, CDR1 is SGHNT, CDR2 YYREEE (reference sequence). There are 13 residues in the CDR3. Trimming stripped 2 bases from V and 2 bases from J, with 7 bases between. The CDR3 protein is CASSFLPQETQYF. The CDR3 nucleotides are TGTGCCAGCAGCTTTCTCCCACAAGAGACCCAGTACTTC.

This chain connects TRBV13 to TRBJ1-1; D gene unclear. V lost 1 base and J 5 bases, leaving 11 bases between the germline ends. The CDR3 is 14 residues long. CDR1 PRHDT and CDR2 FYEKMQ come from the germline V gene (reference sequence). The CDR3 bases are TGTGCCAGCAGCTTAGACAGTACGGCGACTGAAGCTTTCTTT. Translating it yields CASSLDSTATEAFF.

CDR3 in amino acids: CASSPYGETQYF. The CDR3 DNA follows: TGTGCCAGCAGCCCCTACGGAGAGACCCAGTACTTC. This rearrangement joins TRBV9 to TRBJ2-5; no definite D call. CDR3 length: 12 residues. The V end was cut by 4 bases, the J end by 4 bases, with 8 bases between. In germline, CDR1 is SGDLS, CDR2 YYNGEE.

V gene TRBV27 combines with J gene TRBJ2-7, with TRBD1 matching 7 bases. The V segment lost 2 bases and the J segment 4 bases; nucleotides outside the gene matches: 5. Germline CDR1 is MNHEY and CDR2 is SMNVEV (reference sequence). The length of the CDR3 is 14 residues. The CDR3 DNA is TGTGCCAGCAGTTTAGGGACAGCTATATACGAGCAGTACTTC. Encoded protein: CASSLGTAIYEQYF.

The chain uses TRBV27 and TRBJ2-7, with D uncertain. The germline gives CDR1 MNHEY, CDR2 SMNVEV (reference sequence). V was clipped by 6 bases and J by 2 bases, with 5 bases between them. CDR3 length: 11 amino acids. The CDR3 coding sequence is TGTGCCAGCAGGGCTGCCTACGAGCAGTACTTC. It codes for CASRAAYEQYF.

The chain couples TRBV2 to TRBJ2-2, with a weak D call TRBD1 (6 bases). V was shortened by 5 bases and J by 4 bases, with 14 bases between the two germline ends. From germline, CDR1 is SNHLY and CDR2 FYNNEI. The CDR3 spans 15 residues. In DNA form, the CDR3 reads TGTGCCAGCAGTCGGATTACAGGGTTCACCGGGGAGCTGTTTTTT. Translating it yields CASSRITGFTGELFF.

V usage is TRBV7-6 and J usage is TRBJ2-3; D ambiguous. The germline V and J ends were trimmed by 0 bases and 4 bases, with 2 bases remaining between them. Germline V lookup: CDR1 SGHVS, CDR2 FNYEAQ. The CDR3 runs to 12 residues. Here the CDR3 reads CASSLASDTQYF. The CDR3 DNA reads TGTGCCAGCAGCTTAGCATCAGATACGCAGTATTTT.

This chain links TRBV27 with TRBJ1-5; TRBD1 agrees at 8 bases. Looked up from germline, CDR1 is MNHEY and CDR2 is SMNVEV (reference sequence). The ends lost 2 bases at V and 7 bases at J; junction bases unmatched: 4. The CDR3 spans 14 residues. The CDR3 sequence: CASSLQGAGQPQHF. The DNA for the CDR3 is TGTGCCAGCAGTTTACAGGGGGCCGGCCAGCCCCAGCATTTT.